The 13 T cell receptor beta chains listed next were all sequenced from one sample in a study of T cells after yellow fever vaccination (dated by TCRdb to about 2019). Library preparation employed 5' RACE. Sequenced on an Illumina NovaSeq 6000. The raw public data were reprocessed by TCRdb itself: fastp quality trimming at Q25, MiXCR clonotype calling, in-frame beta chains only. One record per CDR3 amino acid sequence lists the most common genes and DNA. Here the sample has some 290,000 distinct CDR3 sequences; around 10% occur a single time. Clones ranked in the top ten supply about 3.3% of the sample. The meaning of the sample's treatment or condition label: live attenuated yellow fever vaccine strain. Here the sequenced sample was CD4+ T cells sorted from PBMCs, taken 45 days after the yellow fever booster vaccination. Receptors originate from a man between 18 and 35 years old who received the YFV17D yellow fever vaccine.

V is TRBV5-1 and J is TRBJ2-5; either TRBD1 or TRBD2 may fit D (5 bases each). The ends were cut back, 9 bases at V and 1 base at J, with 16 bases in the middle. From germline, CDR1 is SGHRS and CDR2 YFSETQ. The CDR3 has 14 amino acids. CDR3 region: CATREWGSQETQYF. In DNA form, the CDR3 reads TGCGCCACCAGAGAGTGGGGGAGCCAAGAGACCCAGTACTTC.

This clonotype was seen a handful of times. The V gene is TRBV24-1, the J gene TRBJ2-1, with D perhaps matching TRBD2 (5 bases). CDR3 length equals 16 residues. V lost 3 bases and J lost 1, with 12 bases in between. Germline CDR1 and CDR2: KGHDR and SFDVKD. CDR3 coding DNA: TGTGCCACCAGTGATGCGGACGGAGGTTCCTACAATGAGCAGTTCTTC. It specifies CATSDADGGSYNEQFF.

This clonotype was picked up many times. The chain couples TRBV20-1 to TRBJ2-5; D not certain. With 0 bases removed from V and 4 bases from J, the gap between germline ends came to 0 bases. The CDR3 totals 10 residues. The germline CDR1 and CDR2 sequences are DFQATT and SNEGSKA (reference sequence). CDR3 bases: TGCAGTGCTAGAGAAGAGACCCAGTACTTC. This codes for CSAREETQYF.

This clonotype was seen repeatedly, ten times or more. The DNA of the CDR3 is TGCGCCAGCAGCTTGGGGGACGTGAGCAATCAGCCCCAGCATTTT. Translation: CASSLGDVSNQPQHF. The V gene is TRBV5-1, the J gene TRBJ1-5; the D gene is possibly TRBD1 (5 bases). Per germline, CDR1 SGHRS and CDR2 YFSETQ. CDR3 length equals 15 residues. V gave up 0 bases and J gave up 1 base, with 8 bases separating them. Based on the CDR3 plus reference TRBV5-1 and TRBJ1-5, the full variable domain is KAGVTQTPRYLIKTRGQQVTLSCSPISGHRSVSWYQQTPGQGLQFLFEYFSETQRNKGNFPGRFSGRQFSNSRSEMNVSTLELGDSALYLCASSLGDVSNQPQHFGDGTRLSIL.

V usage is TRBV7-2 and J usage is TRBJ2-5; D ambiguous. Germline CDR1 reads SGHTA; CDR2 reads FQGNSA. This CDR3 spans 14 amino acids. Trimming cost V 2 bases and J 5 bases, with 12 bases left between them. CDR3 sequence: CASSLSSRPETQYF. CDR3 DNA: TGTGCCAGCAGCTTATCCTCGCGACCGGAGACCCAGTACTTC. The full variable domain, with the rest looked up from reference TRBV7-2 and TRBJ2-5, is GAGVSQSPSNKVTEKGKDVELRCDPISGHTALYWYRQSLGQGLEFLIYFQGNSAPDKSGLPSDRFSAERTGGSVSTLTIQRTQQEDSAVYLCASSLSSRPETQYFGPGTRLLVL.

This rearrangement joins TRBV6-2 or TRBV6-3 to TRBJ2-7; D is undetermined. Between the trimmed V and J ends, which lost 5 bases and 3 bases, there was a span of 11 bases. The CDR3 has 13 amino acids. Per germline, CDR1 MNHEY and CDR2 SVGEGT. CDR3 in amino acids: CASSTDMGYEQYV. In nucleotides, the CDR3 is TGTGCCAGCAGTACCGACATGGGCTACGAGCAGTACGTC.

This clonotype occurred a few times. The J gene is TRBJ2-3, the V gene TRBV12-3 or TRBV12-4; TRBD2 might be the D (7 bases). V lost 9 bases and J 2 bases, leaving 18 bases between the germline ends. The CDR3 is 15 residues long. The CDR3 sequence: CASYGGPLTTDTQYF. CDR3 coding DNA: TGTGCCAGTTACGGGGGGCCTCTTACCACAGATACGCAGTATTTT.

This clonotype occurred a few times. The V and J genes are TRBV12-3 or TRBV12-4 and TRBJ2-1; D is undetermined. The V and J ends lost 3 bases and 7 bases respectively, with 7 bases between them. The CDR3 covers 12 residues. The CDR3 sequence is CASSFHGNEQFF. As DNA, the CDR3 is TGTGCCAGCAGTTTCCATGGGAATGAGCAGTTCTTC.

DNA for the CDR3: TGCAGTGCTAGACGGGACGGCCCAGGGGTGACCCAGTACTTC. Residues: CSARRDGPGVTQYF. The chain joins TRBV20-1 to TRBJ2-5; TRBD1 is a possible D gene (6 bases). CDR1 is DFQATT, CDR2 SNEGSKA, per germline (reference sequence). CDR3 length: 14 residues. V was cut by 2 bases and J by 7 bases, with 17 bases left in between.

This clonotype was seen a handful of times. J is TRBJ2-1 and V is TRBV7-9; possible D gene TRBD2, 5 bases. Germline lookup yields CDR1 SEHNR and CDR2 FQNEAQ (reference sequence). The CDR3 is 15 amino acids. V was trimmed by 5 bases and J by 6 bases, leaving 17 bases between them. The CDR3 loop is CASSQYGGAGNEQFF. The CDR3 bases are TGTGCCAGCAGCCAATATGGAGGCGCGGGCAATGAGCAGTTCTTC.

The chain combines TRBV20-1 with TRBJ1-1; no clear D gene. This CDR3 comprises 14 residues. Germline lookup yields CDR1 DFQATT and CDR2 SNEGSKA (reference sequence). V dropped 1 base and J dropped 2 bases, with 11 bases sitting between them. CDR3 residues: CSARAGAGNTEAFF. The CDR3 bases are TGCAGTGCTAGAGCCGGCGCGGGCAACACTGAAGCTTTCTTT.

CDR3 loop: CSASQGQGNYGYTF. As DNA, the CDR3 is TGCAGTGCTAGTCAGGGACAGGGCAACTATGGCTACACCTTC. The chain combines TRBV20-1 with TRBJ1-2; TRBD1 matches at 9 bases. The CDR3 is 14 amino acids. Germline V gene sequence: CDR1 DFQATT, CDR2 SNEGSKA (reference sequence). Germline trimming cut 3 bases from V and 2 bases from J; bases unmatched to any gene: 4.

The chain employs TRBV9 and TRBJ2-3; 9 bases align to TRBD1. The CDR3 runs to 14 residues. Per germline, CDR1 SGDLS and CDR2 YYNGEE. Trimming at V came to 3 bases and at J to 6 bases, leaving 5 bases not matched to a gene. The CDR3 sequence is CASSAGTGWDTQYF. CDR3 nucleotides: TGTGCCAGCAGCGCCGGGACAGGGTGGGATACGCAGTATTTT.